The present T cell receptor (beta chain) was sequenced within a study of cytomegalovirus exposure and HLA in healthy donors. No record was made of this donor's CMV serostatus. In regard to this clone: Its specificity is unknown.

V was clipped by 0 bases and J by 9 bases; unmatched bases: 4. The germline gives CDR1 SGHRS, CDR2 YFSETQ. The CDR3 totals 14 residues. The PCR ran on 60 Vbeta and 13 Jbeta primers. Profiling relied on immunoSEQ multiplex PCR, and the TCRdb table lists in-frame clones only, not all of them. The sample yields some 150,000 clones, roughly 77% seen once. Study-wide findings and caveats: Solely CMV serostatus was available to characterize immune exposure. According to an earlier analysis, most TCR beta V segments yielded productive rearrangements about 90% or about 30% of the time.

The clonotype originates from a human donor in good health. Sequences were obtained from PBMCs. V is TRBV5-1 and J is TRBJ2-1; 9 bases line up with TRBD2. Written as DNA, the CDR3 is TGCGCCAGCAGCTTGGTAGCGGGAGCGAGTGAGCAGTTCTTC. It yields the protein CASSLVAGASEQFF.